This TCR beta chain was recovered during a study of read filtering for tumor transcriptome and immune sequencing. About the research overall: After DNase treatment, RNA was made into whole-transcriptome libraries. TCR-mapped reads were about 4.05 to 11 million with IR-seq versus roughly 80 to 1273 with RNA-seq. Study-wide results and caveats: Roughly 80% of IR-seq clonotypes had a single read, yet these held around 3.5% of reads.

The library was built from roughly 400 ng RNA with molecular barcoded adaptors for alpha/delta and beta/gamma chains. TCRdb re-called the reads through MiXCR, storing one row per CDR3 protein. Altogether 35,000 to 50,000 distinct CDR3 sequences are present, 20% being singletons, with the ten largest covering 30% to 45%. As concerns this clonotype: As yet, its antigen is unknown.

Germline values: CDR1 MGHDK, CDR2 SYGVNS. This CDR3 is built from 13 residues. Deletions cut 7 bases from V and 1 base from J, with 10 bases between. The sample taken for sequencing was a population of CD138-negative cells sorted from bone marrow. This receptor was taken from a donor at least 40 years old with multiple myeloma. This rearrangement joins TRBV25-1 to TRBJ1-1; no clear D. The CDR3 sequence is CASKEVGNTEAFF. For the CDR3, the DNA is TGTGCCAGCAAGGAGGTAGGGAACACTGAAGCTTTCTTT.